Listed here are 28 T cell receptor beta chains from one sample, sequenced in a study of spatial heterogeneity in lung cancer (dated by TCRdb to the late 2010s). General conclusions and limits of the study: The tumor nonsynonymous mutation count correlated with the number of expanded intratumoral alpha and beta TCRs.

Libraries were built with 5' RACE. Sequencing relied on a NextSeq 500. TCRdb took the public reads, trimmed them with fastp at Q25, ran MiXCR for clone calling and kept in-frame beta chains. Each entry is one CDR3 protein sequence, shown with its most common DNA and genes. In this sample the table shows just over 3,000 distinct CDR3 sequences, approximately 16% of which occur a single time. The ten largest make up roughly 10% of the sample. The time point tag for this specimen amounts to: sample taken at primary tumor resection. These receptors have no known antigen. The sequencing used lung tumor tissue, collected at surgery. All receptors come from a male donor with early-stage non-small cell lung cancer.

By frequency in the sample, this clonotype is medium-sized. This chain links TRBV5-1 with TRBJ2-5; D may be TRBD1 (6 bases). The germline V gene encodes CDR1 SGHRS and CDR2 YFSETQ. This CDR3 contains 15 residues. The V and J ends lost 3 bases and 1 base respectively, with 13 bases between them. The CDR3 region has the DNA TGCGCCAGCAGCTCGACAGGCGGCACCCAAGAGACCCAGTACTTC. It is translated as CASSSTGGTQETQYF.

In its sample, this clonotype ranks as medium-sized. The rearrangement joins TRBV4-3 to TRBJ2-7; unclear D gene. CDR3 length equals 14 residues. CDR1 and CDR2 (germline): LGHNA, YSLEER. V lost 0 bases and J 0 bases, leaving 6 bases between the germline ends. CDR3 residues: CASSQEYNSYEQYF. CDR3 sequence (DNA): TGCGCCAGCAGCCAAGAATACAACTCCTACGAGCAGTACTTC.

The CDR3 coding sequence is TGTGCCAGCAGTAGTCAGGGGGGAAAATATGGCTACACCTTC. Protein sequence: CASSSQGGKYGYTF. This rearrangement joins TRBV6-5 to TRBJ1-2; 7 bases line up with TRBD1. Trimming took 5 bases from V and 5 from J; bases not matched to a gene: 8. This CDR3 spans 14 amino acids. Per germline, CDR1 MNHEY and CDR2 SVGAGI.

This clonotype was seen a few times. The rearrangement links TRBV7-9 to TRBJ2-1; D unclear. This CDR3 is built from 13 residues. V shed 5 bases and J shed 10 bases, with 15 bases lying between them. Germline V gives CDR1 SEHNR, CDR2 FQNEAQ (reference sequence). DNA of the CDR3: TGTGCCAGCAGCGATCCCCGGACGTTAGAGCAGTTCTTC. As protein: CASSDPRTLEQFF.

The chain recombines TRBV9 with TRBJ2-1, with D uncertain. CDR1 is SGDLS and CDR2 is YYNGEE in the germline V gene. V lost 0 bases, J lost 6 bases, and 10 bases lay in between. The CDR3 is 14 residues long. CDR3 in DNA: TGTGCCAGCAGCGTAGACGGTCCGCCCAATGAGCAGTTCTTC. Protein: CASSVDGPPNEQFF.

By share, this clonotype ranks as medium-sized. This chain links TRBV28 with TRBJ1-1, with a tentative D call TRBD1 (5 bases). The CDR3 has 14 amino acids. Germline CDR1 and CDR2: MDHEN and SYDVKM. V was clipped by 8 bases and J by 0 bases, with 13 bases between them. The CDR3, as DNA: TGTGCCAGCCGGGACGCAAGGATGAACACTGAAGCTTTCTTT. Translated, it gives CASRDARMNTEAFF.

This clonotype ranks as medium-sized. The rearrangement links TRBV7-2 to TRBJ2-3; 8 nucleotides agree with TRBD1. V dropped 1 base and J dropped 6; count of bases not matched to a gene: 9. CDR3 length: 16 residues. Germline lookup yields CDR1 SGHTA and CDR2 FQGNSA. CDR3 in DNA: TGTGCCAGCAGCTTAGGGCAGGGGGCGCTTAAGGATACGCAGTATTTT. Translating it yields CASSLGQGALKDTQYF.

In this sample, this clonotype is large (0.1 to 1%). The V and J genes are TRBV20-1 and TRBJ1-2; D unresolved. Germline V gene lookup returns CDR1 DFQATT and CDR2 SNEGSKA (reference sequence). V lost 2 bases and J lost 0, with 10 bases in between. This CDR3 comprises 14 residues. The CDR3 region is CSARSPDANYGYTF. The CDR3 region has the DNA TGCAGTGCTAGATCCCCCGATGCTAACTATGGCTACACCTTC.

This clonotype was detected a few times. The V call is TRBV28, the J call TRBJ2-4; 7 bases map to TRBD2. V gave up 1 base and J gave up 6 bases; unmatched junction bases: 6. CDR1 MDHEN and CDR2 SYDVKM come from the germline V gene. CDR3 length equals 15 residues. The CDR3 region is CASSLLGGNSNIQYF. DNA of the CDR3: TGTGCCAGCAGTTTATTGGGGGGGAACTCAAACATTCAGTACTTC.

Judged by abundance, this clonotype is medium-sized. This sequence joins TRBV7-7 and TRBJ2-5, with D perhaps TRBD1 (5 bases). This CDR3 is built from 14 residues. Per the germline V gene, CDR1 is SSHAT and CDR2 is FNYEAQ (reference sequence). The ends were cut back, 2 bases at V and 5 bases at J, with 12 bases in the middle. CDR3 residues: CASSLSRVEETQYF. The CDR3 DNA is TGTGCCAGCAGCTTAAGCAGGGTAGAGGAGACCCAGTACTTC.

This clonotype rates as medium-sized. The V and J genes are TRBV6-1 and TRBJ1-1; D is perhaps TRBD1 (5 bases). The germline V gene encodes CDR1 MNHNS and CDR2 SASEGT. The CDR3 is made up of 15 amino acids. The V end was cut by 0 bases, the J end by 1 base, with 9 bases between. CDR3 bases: TGTGCCAGCAGTGAAGCTTGGACATGGAACACTGAAGCTTTCTTT. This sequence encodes CASSEAWTWNTEAFF.

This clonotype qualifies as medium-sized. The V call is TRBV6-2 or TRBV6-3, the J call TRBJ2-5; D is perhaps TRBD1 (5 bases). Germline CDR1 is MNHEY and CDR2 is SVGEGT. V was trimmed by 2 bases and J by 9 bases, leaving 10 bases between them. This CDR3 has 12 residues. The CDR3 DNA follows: TGTGCCAGCAGTTACGTCTCAGGGTCCCAGTACTTC. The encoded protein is CASSYVSGSQYF.

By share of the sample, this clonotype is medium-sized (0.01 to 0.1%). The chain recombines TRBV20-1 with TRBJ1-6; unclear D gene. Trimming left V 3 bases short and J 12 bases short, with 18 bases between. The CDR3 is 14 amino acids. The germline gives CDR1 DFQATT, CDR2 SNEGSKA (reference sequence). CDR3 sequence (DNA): TGCAGTGCTAGGGGCCGTGGTAGGGTCATACCCCTCCACTTT. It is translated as CSARGRGRVIPLHF.

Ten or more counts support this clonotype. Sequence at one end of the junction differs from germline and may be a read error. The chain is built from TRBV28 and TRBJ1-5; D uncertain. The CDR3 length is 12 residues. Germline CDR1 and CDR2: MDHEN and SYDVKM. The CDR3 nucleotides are TGTGCCAGCGGTTTTCGCAATCAGCCCCAGCATTTT. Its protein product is CASGFRNQPQHF.

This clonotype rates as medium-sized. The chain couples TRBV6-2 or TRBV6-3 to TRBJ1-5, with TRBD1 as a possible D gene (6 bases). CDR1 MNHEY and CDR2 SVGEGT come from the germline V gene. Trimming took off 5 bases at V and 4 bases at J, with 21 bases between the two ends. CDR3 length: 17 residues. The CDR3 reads CASSTTPGAGDNQPQHF. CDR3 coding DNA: TGTGCCAGCAGTACTACCCCCGGGGCAGGGGATAATCAGCCCCAGCATTTT.

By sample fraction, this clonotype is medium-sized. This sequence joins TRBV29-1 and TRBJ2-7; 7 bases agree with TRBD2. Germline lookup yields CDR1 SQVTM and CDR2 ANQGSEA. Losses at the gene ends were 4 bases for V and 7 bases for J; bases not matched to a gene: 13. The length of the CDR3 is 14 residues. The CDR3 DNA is TGCAGCGTTGGATTTCGGGGGGTTACGCGGGAGCAGTACTTC. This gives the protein CSVGFRGVTREQYF.

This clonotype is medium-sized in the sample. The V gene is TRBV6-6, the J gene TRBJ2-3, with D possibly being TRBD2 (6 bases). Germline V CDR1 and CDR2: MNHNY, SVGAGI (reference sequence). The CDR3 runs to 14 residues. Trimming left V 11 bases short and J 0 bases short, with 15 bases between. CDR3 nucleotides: TGTGCCTCAGACCGGCGGGGAAGCACAGATACGCAGTATTTT. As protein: CASDRRGSTDTQYF.

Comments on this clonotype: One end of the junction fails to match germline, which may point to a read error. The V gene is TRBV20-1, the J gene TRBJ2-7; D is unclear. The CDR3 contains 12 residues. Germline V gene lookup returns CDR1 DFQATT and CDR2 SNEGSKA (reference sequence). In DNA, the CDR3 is TGCAGTGCCAGAGACGTGTCCTACGAGCAGTACTTC. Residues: CSARDVSYEQYF.

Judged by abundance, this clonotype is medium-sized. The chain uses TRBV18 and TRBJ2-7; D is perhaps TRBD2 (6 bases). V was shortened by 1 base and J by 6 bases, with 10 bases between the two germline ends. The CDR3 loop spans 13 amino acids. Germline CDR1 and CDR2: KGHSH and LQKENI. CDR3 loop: CASSPRPGGEQYF. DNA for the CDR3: TGTGCCAGCTCACCACGTCCCGGGGGCGAGCAGTACTTC.

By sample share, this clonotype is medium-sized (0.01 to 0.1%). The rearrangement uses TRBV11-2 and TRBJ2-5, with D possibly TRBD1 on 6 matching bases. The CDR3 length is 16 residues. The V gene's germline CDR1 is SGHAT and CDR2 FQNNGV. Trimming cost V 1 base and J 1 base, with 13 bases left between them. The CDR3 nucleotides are TGTGCCAGCAGCTTAGCGGCCAGGGGCCCCCAAGAGACCCAGTACTTC. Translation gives CASSLAARGPQETQYF.

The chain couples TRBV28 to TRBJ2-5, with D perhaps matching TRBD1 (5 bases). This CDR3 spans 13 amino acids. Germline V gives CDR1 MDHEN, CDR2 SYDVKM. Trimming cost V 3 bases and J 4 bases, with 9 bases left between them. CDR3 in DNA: TGTGCCAGCAGTTTCTTAGGGGCAGAGACCCAGTACTTC. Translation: CASSFLGAETQYF. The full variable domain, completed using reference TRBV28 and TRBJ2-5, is DVKVTQSSRYLVKRTGEKVFLECVQDMDHENMFWYRQDPGLGLRLIYFSYDVKMKEKGDIPEGYSVSREKKERFSLILESASTNQTSMYLCASSFLGAETQYFGPGTRLLVL.

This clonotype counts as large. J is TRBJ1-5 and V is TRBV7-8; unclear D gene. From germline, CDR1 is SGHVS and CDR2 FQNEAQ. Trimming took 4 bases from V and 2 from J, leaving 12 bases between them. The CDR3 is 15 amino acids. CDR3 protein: CASSYQPGGNQPQHF. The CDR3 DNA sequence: TGTGCCAGCAGCTACCAACCTGGAGGCAATCAGCCCCAGCATTTT.

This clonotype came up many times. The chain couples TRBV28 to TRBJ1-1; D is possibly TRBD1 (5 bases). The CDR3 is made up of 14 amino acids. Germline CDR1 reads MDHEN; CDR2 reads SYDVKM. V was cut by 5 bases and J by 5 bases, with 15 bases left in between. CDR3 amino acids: CASSPRGARTEAFF. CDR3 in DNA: TGTGCCAGCAGTCCTCGCGGGGCGCGAACTGAAGCTTTCTTT.

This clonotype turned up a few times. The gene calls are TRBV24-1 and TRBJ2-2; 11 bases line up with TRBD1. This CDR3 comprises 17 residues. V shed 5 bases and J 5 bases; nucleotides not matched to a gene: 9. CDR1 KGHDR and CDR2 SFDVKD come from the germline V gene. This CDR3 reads CATSGLGQGVGTGELFF. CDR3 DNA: TGTGCCACCAGTGGACTGGGACAGGGGGTAGGGACCGGGGAGCTGTTTTTT.

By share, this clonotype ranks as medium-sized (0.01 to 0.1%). Here the CDR3 reads CAASTTGLQNYGYTF. The CDR3 nucleotides read TGTGCCGCCTCGACGACCGGGCTTCAGAACTATGGCTACACCTTC. This chain links TRBV19 with TRBJ1-2; no firm D call. Germline lookup yields CDR1 LNHDA and CDR2 SQIVND (reference sequence). The CDR3 is 15 residues long. Trimming took off 11 bases at V and 2 bases at J, with 21 bases between the two ends. The whole variable domain, remainder taken from reference TRBV19 and TRBJ1-2, is DGGITQSPKYLFRKEGQNVTLSCEQNLNHDAMYWYRQDPGQGLRLIYYSQIVNDFQKGDIAEGYSVSREKKESFPLTVTSAQKNPTAFYLCAASTTGLQNYGYTFGSGTRLTVV.

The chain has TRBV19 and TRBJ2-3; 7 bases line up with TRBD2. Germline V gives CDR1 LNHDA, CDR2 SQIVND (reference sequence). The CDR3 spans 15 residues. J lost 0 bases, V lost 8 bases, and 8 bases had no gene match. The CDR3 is CASSDTSASTDTQYF. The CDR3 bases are TGTGCCAGTTCAGACACTAGCGCTAGCACAGATACGCAGTATTTT.

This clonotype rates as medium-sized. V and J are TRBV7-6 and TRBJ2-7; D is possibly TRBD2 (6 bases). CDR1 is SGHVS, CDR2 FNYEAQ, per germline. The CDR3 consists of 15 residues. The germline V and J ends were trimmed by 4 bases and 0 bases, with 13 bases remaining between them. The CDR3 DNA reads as TGTGCCAGCAGCTCACGACTAGAAACCTCCTACGAGCAGTACTTC. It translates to CASSSRLETSYEQYF.

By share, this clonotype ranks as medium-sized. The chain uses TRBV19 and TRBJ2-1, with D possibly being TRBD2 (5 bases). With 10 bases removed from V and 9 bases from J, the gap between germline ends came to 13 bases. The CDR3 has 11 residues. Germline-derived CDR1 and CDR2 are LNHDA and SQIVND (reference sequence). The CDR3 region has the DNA TGTGCCACTAAAACGGGGATTGAGCAGTTCTTC. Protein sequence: CATKTGIEQFF.